The 24 T cell receptor beta chains below come from one sample, sequenced in a study of blood T cell repertoires in COVID-19. Only in-frame clones appear in the TCRdb table, and some are missing; sequencing was by immunoSEQ multiplex PCR. The table records approximately 190,000 clones, about 80% of them present only once. The specimen sequenced was peripheral blood. Every receptor here comes from a man aged 55-75 years with acute or convalescent COVID-19.

This chain joins TRBV5-1 and TRBJ1-2; 8 nucleotides agree with TRBD1. V lost 3 bases to trimming and J lost 1 base; unmatched junction nucleotides: 8. The CDR3 spans 16 residues. Germline V gives CDR1 SGHRS, CDR2 YFSETQ. The CDR3 sequence is CASSYTPGQVNYGYTF. The CDR3 DNA sequence: TGCGCCAGCAGCTATACACCGGGACAGGTTAACTATGGCTACACCTTC.

The chain recombines TRBV10-3 with TRBJ2-3; 9 nucleotides align to TRBD1. Germline V gene data show CDR1 as ENHRY and CDR2 as SYGVKD. V lost 0 bases, J lost 3 bases, and 4 bases stayed unmatched. The CDR3 sequence is 16 residues long. CDR3 nucleotides: TGTGCCATCAGTGAGTCGTTGGGACAGGGAACAGATACGCAGTATTTT. This gives the protein CAISESLGQGTDTQYF.

This clone was seen more than once but under ten times. J is TRBJ2-1 and V is TRBV9; TRBD1 is a possible D gene (6 bases). This CDR3 comprises 13 residues. The ends were cut back, 2 bases at V and 8 bases at J, with 11 bases in the middle. Germline CDR1 is SGDLS and CDR2 is YYNGEE. The CDR3 bases are TGTGCCAGCAGCGTTCGGGACATCCATGAGCAGTTCTTC. Its translation: CASSVRDIHEQFF.

The chain links TRBV2 to TRBJ2-7; 9 positions agree with TRBD2. V shed 4 bases, J shed 2 bases, and the junction held 6 bases outside the gene matches. This CDR3 spans 15 amino acids. Germline CDR1 reads SNHLY; CDR2 reads FYNNEI. The CDR3: CASSVTAGGPYEQYF. The CDR3 DNA reads TGTGCCAGCAGTGTAACAGCGGGGGGACCCTACGAGCAGTACTTC.

The V and J genes are TRBV6-2 or TRBV6-3 and TRBJ2-2, with 10 bases identical to TRBD1. The CDR3 consists of 15 residues. V dropped 4 bases and J dropped 2; count of bases not matched to a gene: 1. Germline V CDR1 and CDR2: MNHEY, SVGEGT. CDR3 sequence (DNA): TGTGCCAGCAGTTGGGACAGGGGAAACACCGGGGAGCTGTTTTTT. Translation gives CASSWDRGNTGELFF.

J is TRBJ1-3 and V is TRBV7-2; D might be TRBD1 (5 bases). Germline CDR1 is SGHTA and CDR2 is FQGNSA. The CDR3 covers 16 residues. The V gene lost 5 bases and the J gene lost 2 bases, with 16 bases spanning the gap. Here the CDR3 reads CASSASPGRAGNTIYF. The CDR3 bases are TGTGCCAGCAGCGCATCCCCGGGCAGGGCTGGAAACACCATATATTTT.

This clone has just one count. The chain couples TRBV10-2 to TRBJ2-4; D gene unclear. V was pared by 3 bases and J by 1 base, with 10 bases between. The CDR3 runs to 15 residues. CDR1 and CDR2 from the germline V gene are WSHSY and SAAADI. CDR3 sequence reads: CASSDRTGAKNIQYF. CDR3 coding DNA: TGCGCCAGCAGTGACAGAACCGGGGCCAAAAACATTCAGTACTTC.

This clone was found a few times. CDR3 sequence (DNA): TGTGCCAGCAGTCCCACCCGGACTAGCGGGGGATACAATGAGCAGTTCTTC. It is translated as CASSPTRTSGGYNEQFF. This chain links TRBV6-2 or TRBV6-3 with TRBJ2-1; 13 bases are shared with TRBD2. CDR3 length: 17 residues. V shed 5 bases and J 4 bases; nucleotides not matched to a gene: 8. CDR1 is MNHEY, CDR2 SVGEGT, per germline.

The CDR3 DNA sequence: TGTGCCAGCAGCCAAGATTTGGGGCCGGCGTTGGATCCACCCCTCCACTTT. Encoded protein: CASSQDLGPALDPPLHF. The V gene is TRBV4-2, the J gene TRBJ1-6, with D perhaps TRBD1 (5 bases). Trimming took off 0 bases at V and 11 bases at J, with 20 bases between the two ends. This CDR3 region has 17 residues. Germline V gene lookup returns CDR1 LGHNA and CDR2 YNFKEQ.

Here the CDR3 reads CASSSLATEFSGANVLTF. The CDR3 DNA is TGCGCCAGCAGCTCACTAGCGACGGAATTCTCTGGGGCCAACGTCCTGACTTTC. The chain joins TRBV5-1 to TRBJ2-6, with 7 bases aligning to TRBD2. CDR1 and CDR2 from the germline V gene are SGHRS and YFSETQ. Unmatched junction bases numbered 9, after V lost 3 bases and J lost 0 bases. This CDR3 is built from 18 residues. Full variable domain (missing parts from reference TRBV5-1 and TRBJ2-6): KAGVTQTPRYLIKTRGQQVTLSCSPISGHRSVSWYQQTPGQGLQFLFEYFSETQRNKGNFPGRFSGRQFSNSRSEMNVSTLELGDSALYLCASSSLATEFSGANVLTFGAGSRLTVL.

The gene calls are TRBV15 and TRBJ2-1; 11 nucleotides agree with TRBD2. CDR3 size: 16 residues. Trimming at V came to 0 bases and at J to 9 bases, leaving 7 bases not matched to a gene. Germline V gene lookup returns CDR1 LNHNV and CDR2 YYDKDF (reference sequence). The CDR3 bases are TGTGCCACCAGCAGAGACCGACTAGCGGGATACCGTGAGCAGTTCTTC. Translating gives CATSRDRLAGYREQFF. Combining the CDR3 with reference TRBV15 and TRBJ2-1 gives the whole variable domain DAMVIQNPRYQVTQFGKPVTLSCSQTLNHNVMYWYQQKSSQAPKLLFHYYDKDFNNEADTPDNFQSRRPNTSFCFLDIRSPGLGDTAMYLCATSRDRLAGYREQFFGPGTRLTVL.

The chain couples TRBV21-1 to TRBJ2-1; the D call in the table, TRBD1, was not verified against the DNA. TRBV21-1 is a recognized pseudogene. This CDR3 is built from 18 residues. CDR3: CASSKLGAERGIKNEQFF. CDR3 sequence (DNA): TGTGCCAGCAGCAAACTAGGGGCCGAAAGGGGCATTAAGAATGAGCAGTTCTTC.

This clone was picked up one time. This chain uses TRBV27 with TRBJ1-6; D may be TRBD1 (6 bases). Per germline, CDR1 MNHEY and CDR2 SMNVEV (reference sequence). The CDR3 runs 15 residues. The ends were cut back, 6 bases at V and 7 bases at J, with 16 bases in the middle. The CDR3: CASRPDRPGNSPLHF. The CDR3 nucleotides read TGTGCCAGCAGGCCCGACAGGCCAGGCAATTCACCCCTCCACTTT.

V is TRBV12-3 or TRBV12-4 and J is TRBJ1-2, with a possible D match to TRBD1 (6 bases). The CDR3 has 13 amino acids. The V and J ends lost 6 bases and 4 bases respectively, with 12 bases between them. The CDR3 DNA reads as TGTGCCAGCAGCAAAACAGGGATCTATGGCTACACCTTC. Translation gives CASSKTGIYGYTF.

The chain links TRBV18 to TRBJ2-1; 13 bases map to TRBD2. Trimming at V came to 1 base and at J to 3 bases, leaving 6 bases not matched to a gene. Per the germline V gene, CDR1 is KGHSH and CDR2 is LQKENI. The length of the CDR3 is 18 residues. The CDR3: CASSPRRTSGRGYNEQFF. The CDR3 nucleotides are TGTGCCAGCTCACCACGCCGGACTAGCGGGAGAGGCTACAATGAGCAGTTCTTC.

This clone showed up just once. V and J are TRBV15 and TRBJ2-1; TRBD2 matches at 11 bases. CDR1 LNHNV and CDR2 YYDKDF come from the germline V gene (reference sequence). J was trimmed by 9 bases and V by 1 base; bases with no gene match: 5. The CDR3 extends over 15 amino acids. The CDR3 spells CATSRALAGDGEQFF. CDR3 in DNA: TGTGCCACCAGCAGAGCACTAGCGGGAGATGGTGAGCAGTTCTTC.

The gene calls are TRBV4-2 and TRBJ2-3; D might be TRBD2 (6 bases). There are 17 residues in the CDR3. The V end lost 5 bases, the J end lost 2 bases, and 20 bases lay between the germline ends. CDR1 is LGHNA and CDR2 is YNFKEQ in the germline V gene. The CDR3 DNA reads as TGTGCCAGCAGCTCGGCTACTAGCTCCACGTCCACAGATACGCAGTATTTT. Translated, it gives CASSSATSSTSTDTQYF.

In its sample, this clone was seen a few times. Additional DNA sequences in this sample encode the identical CDR3. This chain joins TRBV6-5 and TRBJ1-1; no definite D call. Germline CDR1 and CDR2: MNHEY and SVGAGI. This CDR3 is 12 amino acids long. The V and J ends lost 4 bases and 3 bases respectively, with 6 bases between them. CDR3 coding DNA: TGTGCCAGCAGTTCCGGGGACACTGAAGCTTTCTTT. It translates to CASSSGDTEAFF.

The chain has TRBV5-4 and TRBJ1-2; TRBD1 aligns across 9 bases. This CDR3 contains 15 residues. The trim removed 1 base at V and 2 bases at J, leaving 3 bases unmatched. Per the germline V gene, CDR1 is SGHNT and CDR2 is YYREEE (reference sequence). In DNA form, the CDR3 reads TGTGCCAGCAGCTTGCCCGGGACAGGGAACTATGGCTACACCTTC. This gives the protein CASSLPGTGNYGYTF.

The rearrangement links TRBV11-2 to TRBJ2-1; D unresolved. This CDR3 has 14 amino acids. The germline V gene has CDR1 SGHAT and CDR2 FQNNGV. The V end was cut by 2 bases, the J end by 4 bases, with 9 bases between. The CDR3 coding sequence is TGTGCCAGCAGCTTACTTACTACATACAATGAGCAGTTCTTC. It yields the protein CASSLLTTYNEQFF.

The genes are TRBV5-1 and TRBJ1-6; weak D call: TRBD1 (6 bases). The CDR3 has 15 amino acids. With 3 bases removed from V and 4 bases from J, the gap between germline ends came to 11 bases. CDR1 and CDR2 (germline): SGHRS, YFSETQ. CDR3 region: CASSSGAVYNSPLHF. CDR3 DNA sequence: TGCGCCAGCAGCTCAGGGGCGGTTTATAATTCACCCCTCCACTTT.

This clone was seen a few times. J is TRBJ1-5 and V is TRBV6-5; the D gene is possibly TRBD1 (5 bases). The CDR3 length is 15 residues. V lost 5 bases and J 0 bases, leaving 11 bases between the germline ends. From germline, CDR1 is MNHEY and CDR2 SVGAGI. This CDR3 is CASSPRGNSNQPQHF. The CDR3 DNA reads TGTGCCAGCAGTCCTCGGGGGAATAGCAATCAGCCCCAGCATTTT.

The chain has TRBV5-1 and TRBJ1-2; 8 bases align to TRBD1. CDR1 SGHRS and CDR2 YFSETQ come from the germline V gene. V dropped 4 bases and J dropped 1; count of bases not matched to a gene: 9. This CDR3 region has 16 residues. The CDR3 nucleotides read TGCGCCAGCAGCCCGCGGCAGGGGGCCCTTAACTATGGCTACACCTTC. Translated: CASSPRQGALNYGYTF.

The rearrangement uses TRBV4-1 and TRBJ2-1, with TRBD2 matching 11 bases. The CDR3 spans 18 residues. Germline V gene data show CDR1 as MGHRA and CDR2 as YSYEKL. Unmatched junction bases numbered 8, after V lost 1 base and J lost 3 bases. CDR3 nucleotides: TGCGCCAGCAGCCAAGGGCGACTAGCGGGGAGAGGCTACAATGAGCAGTTCTTC. Amino acids: CASSQGRLAGRGYNEQFF.